These 28 T cell receptor beta chains originate from one sample sequenced in a study of T cells in Graves' hyperthyroidism and ophthalmopathy. RNA transcripts provided the source from which TCR beta CDR3 regions were amplified. The TCR CDR3 was amplified in a first-round RT-PCR using the HTBI primer set. TCRdb analysed the multiplex PCR reads with MiXCR anew, one entry per CDR3 protein. The sample yields around 540,000 distinct CDR3 sequences, about 45% seen once. Sequenced material: peripheral blood or thyroid tissue (not recorded which). All receptors derive from a woman in her late teens or twenties with Graves' hyperthyroidism.

The chain uses TRBV10-3 and TRBJ1-1, with D unresolved. The V end lost 11 bases, the J end lost 1 base, and 14 bases lay between the germline ends. The V gene's germline CDR1 is ENHRY and CDR2 SYGVKD. This CDR3 spans 13 amino acids. Here the CDR3 reads CAGRKLANTEAFF. CDR3 sequence (DNA): TGTGCCGGCCGGAAGTTGGCGAACACTGAAGCTTTCTTT.

Only a few counts were recorded for this clonotype. The rearrangement joins TRBV4-1 to TRBJ2-5; D call uncertain. Trimming took off 0 bases at V and 7 bases at J, with 15 bases between the two ends. Germline V CDR1 and CDR2: MGHRA, YSYEKL. The CDR3 is 15 amino acids. The CDR3 loop reads CASSQDDTRAGTQYF. DNA for the CDR3: TGCGCCAGCAGCCAAGACGATACCCGCGCAGGGACCCAGTACTTC.

This clonotype was counted a few times. This rearrangement joins TRBV5-1 to TRBJ2-7; D may be TRBD2 (5 bases). CDR3 length: 14 residues. Trimming shortened V by 6 bases and J by 0 bases, and 13 bases separated the two germline ends. Germline CDR1 SGHRS, CDR2 YFSETQ. The CDR3 sequence is CASKAGTRSYEQYF. As DNA, the CDR3 is TGCGCCAGCAAGGCGGGCACCCGCTCCTACGAGCAGTACTTC. The full variable domain, in which reference TRBV5-1 and TRBJ2-7 provide the parts outside the CDR3, is KAGVTQTPRYLIKTRGQQVTLSCSPISGHRSVSWYQQTPGQGLQFLFEYFSETQRNKGNFPGRFSGRQFSNSRSEMNVSTLELGDSALYLCASKAGTRSYEQYFGPGTRLTVT.

CDR3 sequence (DNA): TGTGCCAGCAGTGAGCAGAGTGCCGGCTACACTGAAGCTTTCTTT. It specifies CASSEQSAGYTEAFF. The chain joins TRBV2 to TRBJ1-1; D gene unclear. Germline-derived CDR1 and CDR2 are SNHLY and FYNNEI. V lost 3 bases, J lost 3 bases, and 14 bases lay in between. The CDR3 is made up of 15 amino acids.

The chain combines TRBV7-9 with TRBJ1-5; 8 bases are shared with TRBD1. This CDR3 is 18 amino acids long. Germline V gene lookup returns CDR1 SEHNR and CDR2 FQNEAQ (reference sequence). Trimming took 5 bases from V and 2 from J; bases not matched to a gene: 14. DNA of the CDR3: TGTGCCAGCAGCCCCGTGGCGACAGGGGTCTTGGGCAATCAGCCCCAGCATTTT. This codes for CASSPVATGVLGNQPQHF.

The J gene is TRBJ2-7, the V gene TRBV7-9; D uncertain. Trimming shortened V by 5 bases and J by 4 bases, and 12 bases separated the two germline ends. The CDR3 totals 13 residues. CDR1 and CDR2 (germline): SEHNR, FQNEAQ (reference sequence). The CDR3 region is CASSPYSHYEQYF. The CDR3, as DNA: TGTGCCAGCAGCCCCTATTCCCATTACGAGCAGTACTTC.

The chain has TRBV5-1 and TRBJ1-1; D is undetermined. Per the germline V gene, CDR1 is SGHRS and CDR2 is YFSETQ. V lost 4 bases and J lost 8, with 12 bases in between. The CDR3 loop spans 12 amino acids. This CDR3 reads CASSPGGVEAFF. CDR3 in DNA: TGCGCCAGCAGCCCGGGAGGAGTGGAAGCTTTCTTT.

The chain couples TRBV20-1 to TRBJ2-3; perhaps TRBD2 as D (7 bases). V lost 4 bases and J 3 bases, leaving 17 bases between the germline ends. The CDR3 spans 15 residues. Looked up from germline, CDR1 is DFQATT and CDR2 is SNEGSKA (reference sequence). In nucleotides, the CDR3 is TGCAGTGCTAAGGGGGTGACTAGCAGGACAGATACGCAGTATTTT. Protein: CSAKGVTSRTDTQYF.

This chain uses TRBV15 with TRBJ1-2; no clear D gene. The CDR3 has 13 residues. Trimming left V 0 bases short and J 5 bases short, with 7 bases between. The V gene's germline CDR1 is LNHNV and CDR2 YYDKDF (reference sequence). CDR3 DNA: TGTGCCACCAGCAGAGATGTTGGATATGGCTACACCTTC. Translation: CATSRDVGYGYTF.

This clonotype turned up a few times. The rearrangement links TRBV20-1 to TRBJ2-7, with TRBD2 as a possible D gene (6 bases). Germline loops: CDR1 DFQATT, CDR2 SNEGSKA (reference sequence). There are 13 residues in the CDR3. This CDR3 is CSSSGGTLYEQYF. The CDR3 DNA reads as TGCAGCTCGTCCGGCGGGACTCTCTACGAGCAGTACTTC.

The sample holds a few counts of this clonotype. The V gene is TRBV19, the J gene TRBJ1-5, with D unresolved. This CDR3 is built from 15 residues. V lost 2 bases and J 0 bases, leaving 8 bases between the germline ends. From germline, CDR1 is LNHDA and CDR2 SQIVND (reference sequence). CDR3 nucleotides: TGTGCCAGTAGTATACTACCAGGTAGCAATCAGCCCCAGCATTTT. Protein product: CASSILPGSNQPQHF.

This clonotype was seen only a few times. The V call is TRBV7-8, the J call TRBJ1-2, with D maybe TRBD1 (6 bases). In germline, CDR1 is SGHVS, CDR2 FQNEAQ. Trimming pared 1 base from V and 6 bases from J, leaving 18 bases between. CDR3 size: 16 residues. The CDR3 coding sequence is TGTGCCAGCAGCTTAGGCGGCGGGGGCGGATCCAATGGCTACACCTTC. This gives the protein CASSLGGGGGSNGYTF.

The chain is built from TRBV7-3 and TRBJ1-4, with D tentatively TRBD1 (6 bases). Germline loops: CDR1 SGHTA, CDR2 FQGTGA. Trimming shortened V by 5 bases and J by 6 bases, and 13 bases separated the two germline ends. The length of the CDR3 is 14 residues. The CDR3 nucleotides are TGTGCCAGCAGCCACCGGGACATCGATGAAAAACTGTTTTTT. Translated: CASSHRDIDEKLFF.

The J gene is TRBJ1-5, the V gene TRBV2; 8 bases are shared with TRBD1. The germline V gene has CDR1 SNHLY and CDR2 FYNNEI. The V gene end was trimmed by 6 bases and the J gene end by 3 bases; junction bases not matched to a gene: 7. The CDR3 sequence is 15 residues long. In DNA form, the CDR3 reads TGTGCCAGCAGAACCGGGACAGGTTACAATCAGCCCCAGCATTTT. Its translation: CASRTGTGYNQPQHF.

This chain links TRBV2 with TRBJ1-1, with a tentative D call TRBD1 (5 bases). Trimming removed 8 bases at V and 8 bases at J, with 12 bases between. The length of the CDR3 is 11 residues. Germline V gene sequence: CDR1 SNHLY, CDR2 FYNNEI. Written as DNA, the CDR3 is TGTGCCAGCCGGGACGAACTCGAAGCTTTCTTT. It codes for CASRDELEAFF. Full variable domain (rest looked up from reference TRBV2 and TRBJ1-1): EPEVTQTPSHQVTQMGQEVILRCVPISNHLYFYWYRQILGQKVEFLVSFYNNEISEKSEIFDDQFSVERPDGSNFTLKIRSTKLEDSAMYFCASRDELEAFFGQGTRLTVV.

J is TRBJ2-7 and V is TRBV5-1; 10 bases line up with TRBD2. TRBJ2-5 explains the end of the DNA better; the J call may be wrong. The length of the CDR3 is 15 residues. CDR1 is SGHRS and CDR2 is YFSETQ in the germline V gene. The CDR3 DNA is TGCGCCAGCAGCCAAGGCACTAGCGGGGCCCCGACCCAGTACTTC. Translation: CASSQGTSGAPTQYF.

This clonotype was detected ten times or more. The chain uses TRBV24-1 and TRBJ1-1; no firm D call. The CDR3 sequence is 13 residues long. Germline V gene lookup returns CDR1 KGHDR and CDR2 SFDVKD. The CDR3 DNA sequence: TGTGGTGGTAGAGAGCTCCTCAACACTGAAGCTTTCTTT. This encodes CGGRELLNTEAFF.

As concerns this clonotype: With a much larger clone just one base away, this may be a read error. The chain joins TRBV7-7 to TRBJ2-5; D remains unclear. The CDR3 has 13 amino acids. From germline, CDR1 is SSHAT and CDR2 FNYEAQ (reference sequence). In DNA form, the CDR3 reads TGTGCTAGCAGCCGGAGCCCCGGAGAGACCCAGTACTTC. It yields the protein CASSRSPGETQYF.

The chain recombines TRBV7-8 with TRBJ1-2, with 8 bases fitting TRBD1. Looked up from germline, CDR1 is SGHVS and CDR2 is FQNEAQ. The trim removed 3 bases at V and 8 bases at J, leaving 8 bases unmatched. CDR3 length: 14 residues. The CDR3 sequence is CASSLETGDRGYTF. DNA for the CDR3: TGTGCCAGCAGCTTGGAGACAGGGGATAGAGGCTACACCTTC.

The V call is TRBV9, the J call TRBJ1-1, with D unclear. Germline V gene data show CDR1 as SGDLS and CDR2 as YYNGEE. The CDR3 spans 11 residues. The V gene lost 4 bases and the J gene lost 7 bases, with 8 bases spanning the gap. The CDR3 spells CASSQTGEAFF. CDR3 DNA sequence: TGTGCCAGCAGCCAGACTGGTGAAGCTTTCTTT.

For this clonotype: The junction and the germline gene differ at one end; a read error may be behind it. The chain combines TRBV7-9 with TRBJ1-2; D possibly corresponds to TRBD1 (6 bases). This CDR3 has 15 amino acids. CDR1 and CDR2 (germline): SEHNR, FQNEAQ (reference sequence). The CDR3 DNA is TGCGCCAGCAGCCCAGCGCCGGACAGCAACTATGGCTACACCTTC. The encoded protein is CASSPAPDSNYGYTF. Filled out from reference TRBV7-9 and TRBJ1-2, the complete variable domain reads DTGVSQNPRHKITKRGQNVTFRCDPISEHNRLYWYRQTLGQGPEFLTYFQNEAQLEKSRLLSDRFSAERPKGSFSTLEIQRTEQGDSAMYLCASSPAPDSNYGYTFGSGTRLTVV.

The DNA of the CDR3 is TGCGCCAGCAGCTTGGTTGTTGCGCTACACTCTACCGGGGAGCTGTTTTTT. Translating gives CASSLVVALHSTGELFF. This chain joins TRBV10-1 and TRBJ2-2, with D unclear. This CDR3 region has 17 residues. From germline, CDR1 is WNHNN and CDR2 SYGVQD (reference sequence). Trimming pared 6 bases from V and 5 bases from J, leaving 22 bases between.

In DNA, the CDR3 is TGTGCCAGCGGCTCGGGGGTCACTGAAGCTTTCTTT. It translates to CASGSGVTEAFF. The chain uses TRBV7-9 and TRBJ1-1; tentative D call: TRBD1 (5 bases). The CDR3 has 12 residues. V shed 8 bases and J shed 4 bases, with 11 bases lying between them. Germline CDR1 is SEHNR and CDR2 is FQNEAQ (reference sequence).

The CDR3 sequence is CAISMTGGRQPQHF. The CDR3 DNA reads as TGTGCCATCAGCATGACAGGGGGCAGACAGCCCCAGCATTTT. The chain is built from TRBV10-3 and TRBJ1-5; TRBD1 aligns across 10 bases. The CDR3 runs 14 residues. The V gene's germline CDR1 is ENHRY and CDR2 SYGVKD. J lost 7 bases, V lost 6 bases, and 6 bases had no gene match.

The chain combines TRBV29-1 with TRBJ1-2; D uncertain. The CDR3 loop spans 13 amino acids. V shed 8 bases and J shed 5 bases, with 18 bases lying between them. From germline, CDR1 is SQVTM and CDR2 ANQGSEA. For the CDR3, the DNA is TGCAGCTACCGCGACGGACCGGGATATGGCTACACCTTC. Translation gives CSYRDGPGYGYTF.

The rearrangement links TRBV24-1 to TRBJ2-2; D uncertain. Germline CDR1 KGHDR, CDR2 SFDVKD. CDR3 length: 15 amino acids. V lost 4 bases, J lost 4 bases, and 12 bases lay in between. The CDR3 region has the DNA TGTGCCACCAGTGAATCGGGTGTCTTCACCGGGGAGCTGTTTTTT. The encoded protein is CATSESGVFTGELFF.

V usage is TRBV24-1 and J usage is TRBJ2-5; 11 bases are shared with TRBD2. CDR1 KGHDR and CDR2 SFDVKD come from the germline V gene. J gave up 2 bases and V 11 bases, and 12 bases lay outside the gene matches. There are 16 residues in the CDR3. The CDR3: CAICLGTSGRQETQYF. The DNA for the CDR3 is TGTGCCATCTGTCTGGGGACTAGCGGAAGACAAGAGACCCAGTACTTC.

This chain connects TRBV7-2 to TRBJ1-1; D is uncertain. With 8 bases removed from V and 1 base from J, the gap between germline ends came to 14 bases. This CDR3 spans 14 amino acids. Germline V lookup: CDR1 SGHTA, CDR2 FQGNSA. CDR3 in amino acids: CASHPLGENTEAFF. CDR3 DNA: TGTGCCAGCCACCCGCTGGGCGAGAACACTGAAGCTTTCTTT.